Shown below are 15 T cell receptor beta chains from a single sample sequenced in a study of identical twins. TCRdb used MiXCR to reprocess the 5' RACE reads, holding one entry per CDR3 protein. The sample holds about 470,000 distinct CDR3 sequences, 24% seen once. In addition, the sample was reused for a study of T cells expressing NK-cell markers.

Input material: CD4+ T cells sorted from blood. The receptor set was obtained from a woman aged 18-30 years in good health.

In this sample, this clonotype turned up a few times. The V call is TRBV20-1, the J call TRBJ2-7; 8 bases fit TRBD2. J gave up 3 bases and V 5 bases, and 12 bases lay outside the gene matches. The CDR3 spans 15 residues. Germline V CDR1 and CDR2: DFQATT, SNEGSKA (reference sequence). The CDR3 bases are TGCAGTGCTCGGACAGCCGGGACTAGGGGCTACGAGCAGTACTTC. It translates to CSARTAGTRGYEQYF.

This clonotype was found many times. The chain is built from TRBV15 and TRBJ1-4; D call uncertain. CDR3 length equals 15 residues. Between the trimmed V and J ends, which lost 0 bases and 4 bases, there was a span of 9 bases. Germline V gene sequence: CDR1 LNHNV, CDR2 YYDKDF (reference sequence). The CDR3, as DNA: TGTGCCACCAGCAGAGACAAAGGCAGTAATGAAAAACTGTTTTTT. Translating it yields CATSRDKGSNEKLFF. Based on the CDR3 plus reference TRBV15 and TRBJ1-4, the full variable domain is DAMVIQNPRYQVTQFGKPVTLSCSQTLNHNVMYWYQQKSSQAPKLLFHYYDKDFNNEADTPDNFQSRRPNTSFCFLDIRSPGLGDTAMYLCATSRDKGSNEKLFFGSGTQLSVL.

This clonotype came up a few times. The chain recombines TRBV6-6 with TRBJ2-1, with D perhaps matching TRBD2 (6 bases). The CDR3 consists of 13 residues. With 6 bases removed from V and 10 bases from J, the gap between germline ends came to 16 bases. Germline lookup yields CDR1 MNHNY and CDR2 SVGAGI (reference sequence). Here the CDR3 reads CASSHLLAGEQFF. DNA for the CDR3: TGTGCCAGCAGCCATTTACTAGCCGGGGAGCAGTTCTTC.

This clonotype came up a few times. The chain recombines TRBV11-2 with TRBJ2-1; TRBD2 is a possible D gene (5 bases). The CDR3 spans 13 residues. V dropped 5 bases and J dropped 5 bases, with 10 bases sitting between them. Germline loops: CDR1 SGHAT, CDR2 FQNNGV. This CDR3 reads CASSVGLDNEQFF. CDR3 in DNA: TGTGCCAGCAGCGTTGGACTGGACAATGAGCAGTTCTTC.

This clonotype was picked up a small number of times. The gene calls are TRBV15 and TRBJ2-1, with 7 bases aligning to TRBD2. The trim removed 3 bases at V and 7 bases at J, leaving 9 bases unmatched. The CDR3 is made up of 15 amino acids. Germline V lookup: CDR1 LNHNV, CDR2 YYDKDF (reference sequence). DNA for the CDR3: TGTGCCACCAGCAGGCCGGAGCGGGGAAAGAATGAGCAGTTCTTC. Protein sequence: CATSRPERGKNEQFF.

The J gene is TRBJ2-5, the V gene TRBV12-3 or TRBV12-4; no firm D call. Trimming took off 6 bases at V and 0 bases at J, with 8 bases between the two ends. This CDR3 comprises 13 residues. The CDR3 loop reads CASRYLNQETQYF. The CDR3 coding sequence is TGTGCCAGCAGATACTTAAACCAAGAGACCCAGTACTTC.

This clonotype was detected only a few times. This chain uses TRBV13 with TRBJ1-5; tentatively, D is TRBD1 (5 bases). The length of the CDR3 is 13 residues. Trimming shortened V by 5 bases and J by 4 bases, and 9 bases separated the two germline ends. Germline V CDR1 and CDR2: PRHDT, FYEKMQ (reference sequence). CDR3 coding DNA: TGTGCCAGCAGCACCCGACAGAATCAGCCCCAGCATTTT. This encodes CASSTRQNQPQHF.

This clonotype was picked up many times. CDR3 amino acids: CASSGTRSYNEQFF. The CDR3 region has the DNA TGTGCCAGCAGCGGGACTCGCTCCTACAATGAGCAGTTCTTC. The chain employs TRBV12-3 or TRBV12-4 and TRBJ2-1; maybe TRBD2 (6 bases). The CDR3 consists of 14 residues. Trimming took off 6 bases at V and 0 bases at J, with 9 bases between the two ends.

This chain connects TRBV10-1 to TRBJ1-1; 7 bases are shared with TRBD1. V lost 8 bases and J lost 1; bases outside the gene matches: 4. Germline CDR1 and CDR2: WNHNN and SYGVQD (reference sequence). The CDR3 runs 13 residues. CDR3 DNA: TGCGCCAGCCAGGGACAGCAGAACACTGAAGCTTTCTTT. This codes for CASQGQQNTEAFF.

The table lists this clonotype with many counts. The rearrangement joins TRBV5-1 to TRBJ2-3, with 8 bases identical to TRBD1. CDR3 length: 17 amino acids. The V gene end was trimmed by 0 bases and the J gene end by 3 bases; junction bases not matched to a gene: 9. In germline, CDR1 is SGHRS, CDR2 YFSETQ. The CDR3 DNA reads TGCGCCAGCAGCTTGGCAGGGGGCGGAAGGGTTACAGATACGCAGTATTTT. Translation gives CASSLAGGGRVTDTQYF.

There are a few counts of this clonotype. The gene calls are TRBV6-5 and TRBJ2-7; D may be TRBD2 (6 bases). Germline CDR1 MNHEY, CDR2 SVGAGI. This CDR3 comprises 14 residues. V gave up 4 bases and J gave up 4 bases, with 14 bases separating them. The CDR3 loop is CASSSAGFTYEQYF. The CDR3 DNA is TGTGCCAGCAGTTCCGCGGGGTTTACGTACGAGCAGTACTTC.

This clonotype has a handful of counts. This chain joins TRBV15 and TRBJ1-4; weak D call: TRBD1 (5 bases). This CDR3 is built from 15 residues. Germline lookup yields CDR1 LNHNV and CDR2 YYDKDF (reference sequence). V lost 1 base, J lost 4 bases, and 10 bases lay in between. The CDR3 coding sequence is TGTGCCACCAGCAGAGGGGGGTCGGGTAATGAAAAACTGTTTTTT. This encodes CATSRGGSGNEKLFF.

DNA of the CDR3: TGCAGCGTGGGATTGGGACAGAACTATGGCTACACCTTC. This codes for CSVGLGQNYGYTF. The chain is built from TRBV29-1 and TRBJ1-2; 7 bases are a match to TRBD1. Germline lookup yields CDR1 SQVTM and CDR2 ANQGSEA. The CDR3 has 13 amino acids. V trimming: 6 bases; J trimming: 2 bases; junction bases outside the gene matches: 6.

This clonotype was recorded a few times. V gene TRBV5-1 combines with J gene TRBJ2-1; 9 bases map to TRBD2. The CDR3 consists of 16 residues. Per germline, CDR1 SGHRS and CDR2 YFSETQ. V shed 4 bases, J shed 2 bases, and the junction held 7 bases outside the gene matches. The CDR3 DNA follows: TGCGCCAGCAGCCTAGTCCTAGCGGGGCCCTACAATGAGCAGTTCTTC. As protein: CASSLVLAGPYNEQFF.

The chain uses TRBV12-3 or TRBV12-4 and TRBJ2-1; 9 bases map to TRBD1. This CDR3 contains 14 residues. Germline trimming cut 5 bases from V and 7 bases from J; bases unmatched to any gene: 6. CDR3 residues: CASSLRGTGNEQFF. CDR3 DNA: TGTGCCAGCAGTCTCCGCGGGACAGGGAATGAGCAGTTCTTC.